Detailed here is one T cell receptor (beta chain). The data were taken from a study of T cell changes during pregnancy in multiple sclerosis. Assay used: immunoSEQ multiplex PCR; TCRdb lists only in-frame clones, some missing. The top ten hold roughly 3% of the sample, which has more than 90,000 clones, about 91% seen once. Deletions cut 4 bases from V and 8 bases from J, with 9 bases between. This CDR3 spans 12 amino acids. Germline loops: CDR1 LGHNA, CDR2 YNFKEQ. The sequenced sample was peripheral blood, obtained in the second trimester of pregnancy. This TCR was sampled from a female donor with multiple sclerosis, enrolled in a pregnancy study. This chain links TRBV4-2 with TRBJ2-1; D is ambiguous. The chain's CDR3 is CASSPRVDEQFF. DNA of the CDR3: TGTGCCAGCAGCCCTCGGGTAGATGAGCAGTTCTTC.